Presented here are 9 T cell receptor beta chains from one specimen sequenced in a study of T-cell reconstitution after alpha-beta-depleted transplantation in children. Library preparation (for TCRbeta) was performed with unique molecular identifiers. TCRdb itself ran the PCR reads through MiXCR, one entry per CDR3 protein. The table lists 700,000 to 950,000 distinct CDR3 sequences, about 15% of them singletons. Sequenced material: PBMCs, mostly from graft donor cells, taken 360 days after TCRalphabeta/CD19-depleted stem cell transplant. The receptors were gathered from a male patient between 10 and 17 years old who had a stem cell transplant for acute lymphoblastic leukemia, so the T cells may come from the graft donor.

This chain joins TRBV29-1 and TRBJ2-3; 7 positions match TRBD2. V was pared by 0 bases and J by 4 bases, with 1 base of the junction left unmatched. Germline lookup yields CDR1 SQVTM and CDR2 ANQGSEA. The CDR3 sequence is 13 residues long. The CDR3 nucleotides read TGCAGCGTTGAAGATGGACTAGCAGATACGCAGTATTTT. Translation: CSVEDGLADTQYF.

This chain connects TRBV12-5 to TRBJ1-3, with 10 positions matching TRBD1. Germline V gene sequence: CDR1 LGHNT, CDR2 FRNRAP. The CDR3 runs 18 residues. Losses at the gene ends were 1 base for V and 4 bases for J; bases not matched to a gene: 10. As DNA, the CDR3 is TGTGCTAGTGGTTTGGAGTCAAGCCGGGGACAGGGGGGAAACACCATATATTTT. Its protein product is CASGLESSRGQGGNTIYF.

This clonotype was recorded a few times. The CDR3 coding sequence is TGTGCCAGCAGTTCCTCACCCTCTGGATACGAGCAGTACTTC. Protein: CASSSSPSGYEQYF. The chain joins TRBV12-3 or TRBV12-4 to TRBJ2-7; D unresolved. CDR3 length: 14 amino acids. V was trimmed by 4 bases and J by 4 bases, leaving 14 bases between them.

Only a few counts were recorded for this clonotype. Here the CDR3 DNA reads TGCGCCAGCAGCCCTAGGGGCAGGGTGAACACCGGGGAGCTGTTTTTT. Translating gives CASSPRGRVNTGELFF. This chain joins TRBV5-1 and TRBJ2-2; a possible D gene is TRBD1 (5 bases). From germline, CDR1 is SGHRS and CDR2 YFSETQ. The CDR3 contains 16 residues. Deletions cut 4 bases from V and 1 base from J, with 14 bases between.

This sequence joins TRBV30 and TRBJ1-1; perhaps TRBD1 as D (5 bases). The CDR3 sequence is 13 residues long. V lost 8 bases, J lost 1 base, and 14 bases lay in between. Germline assignment: CDR1 GTSNPN and CDR2 SVGIG (reference sequence). This chain's CDR3 is CAGARTANTEAFF. CDR3 nucleotide sequence: TGTGCCGGGGCCCGGACGGCGAACACTGAAGCTTTCTTT. The entire variable domain, with the rest obtained from reference TRBV30 and TRBJ1-1, is as follows: SQTIHQWPATLVQPVGSPLSLECTVEGTSNPNLYWYRQAAGRGLQLLFYSVGIGQISSEVPQNLSASRPQDRQFILSSKKLLLSDSGFYLCAGARTANTEAFFGQGTRLTVV.

This chain uses TRBV20-1 with TRBJ1-5; 7 bases are a match to TRBD1. The CDR3 has 13 residues. Germline V gene sequence: CDR1 DFQATT, CDR2 SNEGSKA (reference sequence). J lost 1 base, V lost 6 bases, and 3 bases had no gene match. The CDR3 DNA follows: TGCAGTGCCACGGGACAGAGCAATCAGCCCCAGCATTTT. This encodes CSATGQSNQPQHF.

The rearrangement joins TRBV7-6 to TRBJ2-5; D might be TRBD1 or TRBD2, each matching 5 bases. CDR3 length: 13 amino acids. Trimming shortened V by 4 bases and J by 5 bases, and 11 bases separated the two germline ends. Germline V CDR1 and CDR2: SGHVS, FNYEAQ. CDR3 sequence (DNA): TGTGCCAGCAGCTGGGGACCGGGGGAGACCCAGTACTTC. Translating gives CASSWGPGETQYF.

In this sample, this clonotype turned up a few times. The V and J genes are TRBV7-8 and TRBJ2-7; 12 nucleotides align to TRBD2. After removal of 5 bases from V and 3 bases from J, the junction contained 11 bases not matched to a gene. Germline assignment: CDR1 SGHVS and CDR2 FQNEAQ. The CDR3 has 17 amino acids. CDR3 residues: CASSPGTSGLGGYEQYF. The CDR3 region has the DNA TGTGCCAGCAGCCCCGGGACTAGCGGGCTCGGTGGCTACGAGCAGTACTTC.

The rearrangement joins TRBV11-2 to TRBJ2-3; 7 bases align to TRBD1. The V segment lost 8 bases and the J segment 4 bases; nucleotides outside the gene matches: 3. This CDR3 has 12 residues. Germline values: CDR1 SGHAT, CDR2 FQNNGV. CDR3 loop: CASATGADTQYF. CDR3 DNA sequence: TGTGCCAGCGCCACAGGGGCAGATACGCAGTATTTT.